This T cell receptor beta chain was retrieved from a study of glioma-infiltrating T cells (dated by TCRdb to about 2016). Context from the whole study: Sequencing of TCR alpha- and beta-chain repertoires was performed on glioma tissue, on non-neoplastic brain tissue, and on matched peripheral blood mononuclear cells. To measure divergence between tissue and blood T-cell populations, each tissue-infiltrating repertoire was compared with the peripheral blood repertoire of the same patient. The paired cohort was made up of three low-grade glioma patients, fewer than 10 primary glioblastoma patients and three non-glioma patients who contributed non-neoplastic brain tissue. Study-wide conclusions, independent of this receptor: Only a very small number of CDR3 sequences turned up in both tissue and blood, a result put down to high CDR3 diversity combined with limited sampling. VJ-independent divergence between tissue and blood was found to be below expectation in non-neoplastic patients but above expectation in all gliomas, particularly low-grade gliomas. The group comparisons were based on small numbers of patients: three non-neoplastic, three low-grade glioma and roughly eight glioblastoma patients.

V lost 8 bases and J lost 3 bases; the stretch between them is 20 bases long. Based on the germline V gene, the CDR1 and CDR2 sequences are MNHNS and SASEGT. Counted from cysteine to phenylalanine, this CDR3 has 15 amino acids. Solely the CDR3 DNA is kept, with 45 bases framed from the first base. The iRepertoire nested amplicon-rescue multiplex PCR (arm-PCR) platform was used to amplify TCR alpha and beta CDR3 regions from RNA. The input for one-step reverse transcription and amplification was about 85-400 ng of either tissue mRNA or PBMC total RNA. Following bead purification, Illumina adapters were added by a secondary multiplex PCR, and the libraries were gel-purified between 200 and 400 bp. Internal 6-nucleotide barcodes were carried by the libraries and were used for demultiplexing. The libraries were sequenced on an Illumina MiSeq using 2x220 or 2x250 nucleotide paired-end reads. Per the source publication's procedure: Paired reads were merged using FLASH 1.2.11 and were aligned to the GRCh37 human genome using BWA-MEM, after which TRA and TRB reads were extracted. For V and J assignment, an IMGT-derived reference of cassette sequences and CDR3 motifs that included pseudogenes was used. Reads were translated in three frames, and productive CDR3s were defined by a C…FGXG motif without stop codons. Clonotypes were defined as unique combinations of V-J cassette pair and CDR3 amino acid sequence. Reads were filtered by Hamming distance, thresholded by each sample's sequence error rate in mapped regions. The public reads were run again by TCRdb, first through fastp at Q25 and then through MiXCR, and only productive beta chains were kept. Identical CDR3 protein sequences are pooled into one entry, listed with their most common genes and DNA. For this entry, the V and J calls and clone size follow TCRdb and not the study's own pipeline. The sample table records approximately 190,000 distinct CDR3 sequences; around 30% of these occur just once. The biggest ten clones account for 20% to 25% of the sample.

This clonotype appeared many times. The clone's antigen remains unknown. Base quality data are lacking; no much larger clone is found one base away. Recombination linked TRBV6-1 to TRBJ2-7; 6 matching bases give a weak D call of TRBD2. This clonotype was obtained from a human donor with low-grade glioma or glioblastoma, undergoing nonglioma brain surgery, or in good health (not recorded which). The sequencing input was glioma tissue, nonneoplastic brain tissue, or PBMCs (not recorded which). The CDR3 has the sequence CASLPRGRGIYEQYF. In nucleotide form, the sequence is TGTGCCAGCCTCCCCCGAGGGCGGGGAATCTACGAGCAGTACTTC.